By frequency, the clone carrying this T cell receptor (beta chain) registers medium-sized (0.01 to 0.1%). What it binds is not known. The sample comes from a study of CXCR3-negative and CXCR3-positive naive CD8 T cells. The study, taken as a whole, reports: Compared with CXCR3-negative naive cells, CXCR3-positive naive cells showed more hydrophobic TRB CDR3s.

The CDR3 totals 13 residues. CDR1 and CDR2 from the germline V gene are SGHRS and YFSETQ. Carrying UMI labels, the TRB cDNA libraries were prepared through 5' RACE. TCRdb reanalyzed the 5' RACE reads and collapses them to one entry per CDR3 protein, without DNA. The sample totals roughly 5,000 distinct CDR3 sequences. This TCR came from a human donor in good health. Some clones in this sample may be carry-over from other donors' samples. The genes are TRBV5-1 and TRBJ2-1; TCRdb indicates TRBD1, and absent DNA this call remains unverified. The sequencing sample was made of naive CXCR3+ CD8+ T cells from blood. Subset defined: CD45RO-CCR7+CD27+CD95- naive CD8+ T cells expressing CXCR3 (TNR3+). The CDR3 sequence: CASSSRDTNEQFF. Based on the CDR3 plus reference TRBV5-1 and TRBJ2-1, the full variable domain is KAGVTQTPRYLIKTRGQQVTLSCSPISGHRSVSWYQQTPGQGLQFLFEYFSETQRNKGNFPGRFSGRQFSNSRSEMNVSTLELGDSALYLCASSSRDTNEQFFGPGTRLTVL.